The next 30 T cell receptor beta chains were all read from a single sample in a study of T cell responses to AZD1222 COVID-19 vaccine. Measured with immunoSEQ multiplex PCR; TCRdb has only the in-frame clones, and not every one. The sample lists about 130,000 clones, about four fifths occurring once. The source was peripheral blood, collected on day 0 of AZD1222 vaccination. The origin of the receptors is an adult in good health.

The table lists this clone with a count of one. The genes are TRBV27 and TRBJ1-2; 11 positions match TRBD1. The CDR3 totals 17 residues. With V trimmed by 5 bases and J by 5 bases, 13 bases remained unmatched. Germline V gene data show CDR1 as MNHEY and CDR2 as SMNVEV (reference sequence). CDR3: CASSPGQGAIFLYGYTF. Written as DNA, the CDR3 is TGTGCCAGCAGTCCAGGACAGGGGGCTATCTTTTTGTATGGCTACACCTTC.

For the CDR3, the DNA is TGTGCCAGCAGCTTTGGGGGGGCAGGTTCCAATGAGCAGTTCTTC. As protein: CASSFGGAGSNEQFF. V and J are TRBV7-9 and TRBJ2-1; possibly TRBD2 for D (7 bases). CDR3 length: 15 amino acids. The V gene lost 3 bases and the J gene lost 6 bases, with 15 bases spanning the gap. The germline V gene has CDR1 SEHNR and CDR2 FQNEAQ (reference sequence).

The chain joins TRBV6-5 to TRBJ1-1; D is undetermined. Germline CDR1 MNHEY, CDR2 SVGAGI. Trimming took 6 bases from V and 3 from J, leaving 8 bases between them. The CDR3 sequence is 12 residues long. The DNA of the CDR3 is TGTGCCAGCAGGGACTGGGACACTGAAGCTTTCTTT. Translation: CASRDWDTEAFF.

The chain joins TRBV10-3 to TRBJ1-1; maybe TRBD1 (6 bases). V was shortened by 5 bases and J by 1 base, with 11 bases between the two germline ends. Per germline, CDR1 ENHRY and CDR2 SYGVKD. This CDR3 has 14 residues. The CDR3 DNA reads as TGTGCCATCAGTCCTGGACAGACGAACACTGAAGCTTTCTTT. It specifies CAISPGQTNTEAFF.

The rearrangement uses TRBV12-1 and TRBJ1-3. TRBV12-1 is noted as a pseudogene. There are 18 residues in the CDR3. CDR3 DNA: TGTGCCAGCAGCTTTCCACAGAGCGAATCGAGCTCTGGAAACACCATATATTTT. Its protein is CASSFPQSESSSGNTIYF.

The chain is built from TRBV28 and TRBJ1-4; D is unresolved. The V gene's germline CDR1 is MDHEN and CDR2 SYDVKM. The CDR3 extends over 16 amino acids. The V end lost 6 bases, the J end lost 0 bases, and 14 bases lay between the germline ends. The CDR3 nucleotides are TGTGCCAGCAGGGGTGCTCGGAGGGCAACTAATGAAAAACTGTTTTTT. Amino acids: CASRGARRATNEKLFF.

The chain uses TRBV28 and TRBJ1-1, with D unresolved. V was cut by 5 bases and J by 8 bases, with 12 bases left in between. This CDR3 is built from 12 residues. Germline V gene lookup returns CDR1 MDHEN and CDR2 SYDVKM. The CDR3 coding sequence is TGTGCCAGCAGTCTACCAACCACGGAAGCTTTCTTT. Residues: CASSLPTTEAFF. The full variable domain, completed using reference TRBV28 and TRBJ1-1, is DVKVTQSSRYLVKRTGEKVFLECVQDMDHENMFWYRQDPGLGLRLIYFSYDVKMKEKGDIPEGYSVSREKKERFSLILESASTNQTSMYLCASSLPTTEAFFGQGTRLTVV.

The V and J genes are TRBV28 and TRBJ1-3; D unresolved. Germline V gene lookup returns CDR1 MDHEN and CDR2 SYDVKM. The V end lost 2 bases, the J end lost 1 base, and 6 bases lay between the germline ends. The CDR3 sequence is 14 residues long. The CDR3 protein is CASSLVASGNTIYF. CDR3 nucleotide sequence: TGTGCCAGCAGTTTAGTGGCGTCTGGAAACACCATATATTTT.

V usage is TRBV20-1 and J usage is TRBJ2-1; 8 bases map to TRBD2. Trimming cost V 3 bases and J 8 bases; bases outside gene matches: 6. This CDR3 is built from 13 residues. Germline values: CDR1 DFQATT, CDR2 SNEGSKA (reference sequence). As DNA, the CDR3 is TGCAGTGCTAGTCCGGGGGGGACGGATGAGCAGTTCTTC. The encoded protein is CSASPGGTDEQFF.

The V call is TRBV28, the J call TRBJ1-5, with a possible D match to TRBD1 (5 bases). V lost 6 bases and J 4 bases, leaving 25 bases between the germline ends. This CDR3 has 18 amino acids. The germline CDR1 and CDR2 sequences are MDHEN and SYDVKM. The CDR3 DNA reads TGTGCCAGCAGCCGTTCCGAGGGGCTCGGGTCTCTGAATCAGCCCCAGCATTTT. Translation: CASSRSEGLGSLNQPQHF.

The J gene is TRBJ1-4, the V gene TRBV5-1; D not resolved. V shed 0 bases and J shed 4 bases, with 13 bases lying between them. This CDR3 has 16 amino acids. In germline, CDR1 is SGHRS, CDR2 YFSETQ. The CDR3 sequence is CASSLGSKPFNEKLFF. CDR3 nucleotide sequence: TGCGCCAGCAGCTTGGGATCGAAGCCCTTTAATGAAAAACTGTTTTTT.

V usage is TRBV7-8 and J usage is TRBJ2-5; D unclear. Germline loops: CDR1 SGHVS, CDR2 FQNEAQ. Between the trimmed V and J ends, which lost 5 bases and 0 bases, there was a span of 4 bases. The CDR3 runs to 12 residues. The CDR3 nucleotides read TGTGCCAGCAGCCGTAACCAAGAGACCCAGTACTTC. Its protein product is CASSRNQETQYF.

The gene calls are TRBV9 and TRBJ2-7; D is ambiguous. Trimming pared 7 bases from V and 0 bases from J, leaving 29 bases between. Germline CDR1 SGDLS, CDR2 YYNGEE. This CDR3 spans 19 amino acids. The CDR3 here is CASLKSIDPGSQDSYEQYF. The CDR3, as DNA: TGTGCCAGCTTGAAGTCAATCGATCCCGGTAGCCAGGACTCCTACGAGCAGTACTTC.

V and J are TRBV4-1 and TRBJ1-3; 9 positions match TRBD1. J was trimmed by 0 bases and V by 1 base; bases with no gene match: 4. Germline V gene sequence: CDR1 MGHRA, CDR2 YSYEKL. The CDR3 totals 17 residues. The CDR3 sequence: CASSQVPTGGSGNTIYF. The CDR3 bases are TGCGCCAGCAGCCAAGTACCGACAGGGGGCTCTGGAAACACCATATATTTT.

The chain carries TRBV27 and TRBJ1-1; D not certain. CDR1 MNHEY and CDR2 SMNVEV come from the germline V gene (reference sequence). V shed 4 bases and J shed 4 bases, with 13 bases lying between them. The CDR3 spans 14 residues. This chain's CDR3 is CASSSPLTPTEAFF. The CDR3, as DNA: TGTGCCAGCAGTTCCCCGCTGACACCCACTGAAGCTTTCTTT.

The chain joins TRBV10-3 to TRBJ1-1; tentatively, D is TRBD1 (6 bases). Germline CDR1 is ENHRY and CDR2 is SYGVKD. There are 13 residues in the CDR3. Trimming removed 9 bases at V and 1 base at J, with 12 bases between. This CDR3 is CAIRTVTNTEAFF. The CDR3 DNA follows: TGTGCCATACGGACAGTGACGAACACTGAAGCTTTCTTT.

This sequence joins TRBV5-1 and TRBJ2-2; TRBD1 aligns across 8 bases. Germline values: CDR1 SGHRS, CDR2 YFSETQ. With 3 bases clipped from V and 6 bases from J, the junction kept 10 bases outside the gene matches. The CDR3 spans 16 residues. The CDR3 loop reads CASSSWTGQGAGELFF. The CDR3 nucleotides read TGCGCCAGCAGCTCCTGGACAGGGCAGGGGGCCGGGGAGCTGTTTTTT. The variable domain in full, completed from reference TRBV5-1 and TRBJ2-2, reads KAGVTQTPRYLIKTRGQQVTLSCSPISGHRSVSWYQQTPGQGLQFLFEYFSETQRNKGNFPGRFSGRQFSNSRSEMNVSTLELGDSALYLCASSSWTGQGAGELFFGEGSRLTVL.

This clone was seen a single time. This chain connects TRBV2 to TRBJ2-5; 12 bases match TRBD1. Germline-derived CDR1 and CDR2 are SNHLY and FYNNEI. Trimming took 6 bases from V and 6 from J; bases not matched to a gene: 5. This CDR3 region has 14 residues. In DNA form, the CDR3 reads TGTGCCAGCAGAGGGACAGGGGGCGCGAAGACCCAGTACTTC. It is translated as CASRGTGGAKTQYF.

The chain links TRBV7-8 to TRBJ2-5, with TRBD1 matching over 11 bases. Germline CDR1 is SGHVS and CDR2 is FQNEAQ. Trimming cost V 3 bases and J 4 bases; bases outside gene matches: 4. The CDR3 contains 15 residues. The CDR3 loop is CASSFGQGAAETQYF. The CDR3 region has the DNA TGTGCCAGCAGCTTCGGACAGGGGGCCGCAGAGACCCAGTACTTC.

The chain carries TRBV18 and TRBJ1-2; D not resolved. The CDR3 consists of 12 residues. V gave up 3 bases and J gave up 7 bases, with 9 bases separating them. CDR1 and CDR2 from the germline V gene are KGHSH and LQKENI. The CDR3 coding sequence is TGTGCCAGCTCACCCGGAGAGAGTGGCTACACCTTC. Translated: CASSPGESGYTF.

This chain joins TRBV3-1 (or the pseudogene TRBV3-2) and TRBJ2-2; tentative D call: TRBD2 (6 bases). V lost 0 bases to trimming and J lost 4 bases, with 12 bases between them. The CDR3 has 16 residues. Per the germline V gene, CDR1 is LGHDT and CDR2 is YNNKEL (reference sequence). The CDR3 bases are TGTGCCAGCAGCCAAGAAGTTGGACTACTCACCGGGGAGCTGTTTTTT. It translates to CASSQEVGLLTGELFF.

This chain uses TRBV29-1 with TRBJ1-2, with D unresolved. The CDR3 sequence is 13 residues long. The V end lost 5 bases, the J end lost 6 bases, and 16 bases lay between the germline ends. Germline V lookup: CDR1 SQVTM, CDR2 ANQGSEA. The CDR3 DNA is TGCAGCGTTTATGAGGTTTCAACGCATGGCTACACCTTC. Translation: CSVYEVSTHGYTF. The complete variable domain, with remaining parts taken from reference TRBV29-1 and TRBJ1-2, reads SAVISQKPSRDICQRGTSLTIQCQVDSQVTMMFWYRQQPGQSLTLIATANQGSEATYESGFVIDKFPISRPNLTFSTLTVSNMSPEDSSIYLCSVYEVSTHGYTFGSGTRLTVV.

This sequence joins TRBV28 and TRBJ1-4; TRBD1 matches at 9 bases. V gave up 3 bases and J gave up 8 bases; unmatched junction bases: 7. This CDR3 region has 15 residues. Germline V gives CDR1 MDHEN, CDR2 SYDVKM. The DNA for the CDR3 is TGTGCCAGCAGTTTGGCGGGACAGGGTCAAGAAAAACTGTTTTTT. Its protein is CASSLAGQGQEKLFF.

This CDR3 reads CASRPGTGPSNQPQHF. In DNA, the CDR3 is TGCGCCAGCCGACCCGGGACAGGGCCGAGCAATCAGCCCCAGCATTTT. The chain employs TRBV5-1 and TRBJ1-5; TRBD1 agrees at 9 bases. The CDR3 loop spans 16 amino acids. J lost 1 base, V lost 7 bases, and 9 bases had no gene match. Per the germline V gene, CDR1 is SGHRS and CDR2 is YFSETQ.

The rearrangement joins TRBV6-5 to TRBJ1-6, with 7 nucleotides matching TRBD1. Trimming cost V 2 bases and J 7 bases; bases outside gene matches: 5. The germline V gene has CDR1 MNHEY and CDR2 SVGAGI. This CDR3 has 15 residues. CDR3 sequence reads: CASSYEGAGNSPLHF. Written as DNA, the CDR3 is TGTGCCAGCAGTTACGAGGGGGCAGGAAATTCACCCCTCCACTTT.

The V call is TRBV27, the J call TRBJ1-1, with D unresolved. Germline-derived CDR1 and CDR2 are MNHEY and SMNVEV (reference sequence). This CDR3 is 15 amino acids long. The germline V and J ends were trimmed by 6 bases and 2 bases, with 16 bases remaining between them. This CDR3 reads CASRRGTVPNTEAFF. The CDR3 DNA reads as TGTGCCAGCAGGAGAGGTACAGTACCCAACACTGAAGCTTTCTTT.

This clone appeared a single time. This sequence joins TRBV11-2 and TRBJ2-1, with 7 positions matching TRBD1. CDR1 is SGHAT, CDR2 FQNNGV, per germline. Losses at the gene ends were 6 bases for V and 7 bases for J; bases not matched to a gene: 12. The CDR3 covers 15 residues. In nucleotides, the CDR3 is TGTGCCAGCAGAGACCGGGACAGTTCGAGGAATGAGCAGTTCTTC. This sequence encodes CASRDRDSSRNEQFF.

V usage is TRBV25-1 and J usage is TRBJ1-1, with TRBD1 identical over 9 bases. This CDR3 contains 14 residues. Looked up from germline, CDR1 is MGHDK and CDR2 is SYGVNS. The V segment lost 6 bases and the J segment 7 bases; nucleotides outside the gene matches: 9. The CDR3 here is CASRGDREYDEAFF. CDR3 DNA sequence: TGTGCCAGCAGGGGGGACAGGGAGTACGATGAAGCTTTCTTT.

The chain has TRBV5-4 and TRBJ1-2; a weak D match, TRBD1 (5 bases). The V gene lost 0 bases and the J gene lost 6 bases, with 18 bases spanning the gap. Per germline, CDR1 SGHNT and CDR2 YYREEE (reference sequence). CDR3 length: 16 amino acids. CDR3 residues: CASSLAGAGGKDGYTF. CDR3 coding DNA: TGTGCCAGCAGCTTGGCCGGGGCAGGAGGGAAGGATGGCTACACCTTC.

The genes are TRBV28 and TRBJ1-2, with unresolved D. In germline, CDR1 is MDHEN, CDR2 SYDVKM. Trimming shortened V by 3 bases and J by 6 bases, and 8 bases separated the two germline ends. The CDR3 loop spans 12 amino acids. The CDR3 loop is CASSFNRDGYTF. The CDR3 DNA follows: TGTGCCAGCAGTTTTAATAGGGATGGCTACACCTTC.